The 9 T cell receptor beta chains below come from one sample, sequenced in a study of cytomegalovirus exposure and HLA in healthy donors (dated by TCRdb to about 2017). Libraries were constructed by the immunoSEQ multiplex PCR assay. The multiplex PCR relied on a mix of 60 forward primers for TCR Vbeta segments and 13 reverse primers for TCR Jbeta segments. Not all clones reach the TCRdb copy of this immuneACCESS table, which keeps in-frame sequences only. Checked studies attribute under half of the gap to unresolved V genes and leave the rest unexplained. This sample is represented by 150,000 to 200,000 clones; approximately 65% of them were singletons. The ten largest clonotypes hold around 2.9% of the sample. The source material was PBMCs. All receptors come from a man in his forties in good health and CMV-seronegative.

The V gene is TRBV5-1, the J gene TRBJ1-5, with 7 bases identical to TRBD1. V was pared by 5 bases and J by 2 bases, with 7 bases of the junction left unmatched. CDR3 size: 15 residues. The germline CDR1 and CDR2 sequences are SGHRS and YFSETQ. The CDR3 nucleotides read TGCGCCAGCAGATCAGGGGGAGTCGGCAATCAGCCCCAGCATTTT. Protein sequence: CASRSGGVGNQPQHF.

The chain uses TRBV5-1 and TRBJ2-1; 9 bases match TRBD1. V trimming: 4 bases; J trimming: 8 bases; junction bases outside the gene matches: 7. CDR3 length: 14 amino acids. Germline lookup yields CDR1 SGHRS and CDR2 YFSETQ. The CDR3 reads CASSPGTGRDEQFF. The CDR3 DNA follows: TGCGCCAGCAGCCCCGGGACAGGGCGGGATGAGCAGTTCTTC. Drawing the rest from reference TRBV5-1 and TRBJ2-1, the complete variable domain is KAGVTQTPRYLIKTRGQQVTLSCSPISGHRSVSWYQQTPGQGLQFLFEYFSETQRNKGNFPGRFSGRQFSNSRSEMNVSTLELGDSALYLCASSPGTGRDEQFFGPGTRLTVL.

V is TRBV2 and J is TRBJ1-2, with D unclear. Trimming took off 7 bases at V and 4 bases at J, with 13 bases between the two ends. The CDR3 consists of 13 residues. Germline lookup yields CDR1 SNHLY and CDR2 FYNNEI. The CDR3 spells CASNRESLYGYTF. The CDR3 bases are TGTGCCAGCAACCGTGAGAGCCTCTATGGCTACACCTTC.

The chain joins TRBV2 to TRBJ2-1, with 13 bases aligning to TRBD2. Germline V lookup: CDR1 SNHLY, CDR2 FYNNEI. The CDR3 totals 21 residues. V lost 6 bases and J lost 2; bases outside the gene matches: 19. The CDR3: CASSLRTSGGAQSPTYNEQFF. The CDR3 region has the DNA TGTGCCAGCAGCCTCCGTACTAGCGGGGGGGCCCAGTCTCCTACCTACAATGAGCAGTTCTTC.

This chain uses TRBV27 with TRBJ2-1, with 11 bases fitting TRBD2. There are 13 residues in the CDR3. V lost 8 bases to trimming and J lost 4 bases; unmatched junction nucleotides: 1. Germline loops: CDR1 MNHEY, CDR2 SMNVEV (reference sequence). This CDR3 reads CASGTSGYNEQFF. The CDR3, as DNA: TGTGCCAGCGGGACTAGCGGATACAATGAGCAGTTCTTC.

The chain employs TRBV10-3 and TRBJ2-7; the D is unclear. Germline-derived CDR1 and CDR2 are ENHRY and SYGVKD. Between the trimmed V and J ends, which lost 7 bases and 1 base, there was a span of 8 bases. The CDR3 has 12 residues. The CDR3 DNA reads TGTGCCATCATGGCAGAATCCTACGAGCAGTACTTC. It specifies CAIMAESYEQYF.

The genes are TRBV2 and TRBJ2-5; no clear D gene. Trimming cost V 4 bases and J 4 bases, with 16 bases left between them. CDR1 is SNHLY, CDR2 FYNNEI, per germline. The CDR3 runs 15 residues. The CDR3 coding sequence is TGTGCCAGCAGTGGAGTGGCGGCCTTGCGAGAGACCCAGTACTTC. Translated, it gives CASSGVAALRETQYF. Full variable domain (rest looked up from reference TRBV2 and TRBJ2-5): EPEVTQTPSHQVTQMGQEVILRCVPISNHLYFYWYRQILGQKVEFLVSFYNNEISEKSEIFDDQFSVERPDGSNFTLKIRSTKLEDSAMYFCASSGVAALRETQYFGPGTRLLVL.

The chain has TRBV21-1 and TRBJ2-7; the DNA was not compared with TRBD1, the D call given in the table. TRBV21-1 is flagged as a pseudogene. This CDR3 has 17 amino acids. The CDR3 nucleotides read TGTGCCAGCAGCTCCCGCCGGACAGGGCGAAATTCCTACGAGCAGTACTTC. This translates into CASSSRRTGRNSYEQYF.

This clone was detected a few times. The chain combines TRBV5-1 with TRBJ2-5; D is unresolved. The germline V gene has CDR1 SGHRS and CDR2 YFSETQ. The CDR3 is made up of 14 amino acids. V was cut by 0 bases and J by 1 base, with 7 bases left in between. CDR3 sequence reads: CASSLDSLQETQYF. CDR3 coding DNA: TGCGCCAGCAGCTTGGACAGCCTCCAAGAGACCCAGTACTTC.